This TCR beta chain appears in the sequencing data of a study of blood T cell repertoires in COVID-19. Study-wide context: From the United States, Italy and Spain came samples of acute and convalescent COVID-19.

Using immunoSEQ multiplex PCR, the repertoire was profiled, and TCRdb retains in-frame clones only, with some absent. The top ten hold around 16% of the sample, which has some 200,000 clones, around 73% seen once. Clinical histories supplied by participants themselves formed the basis of cohort assignment. Per germline, CDR1 SGHVS and CDR2 FQNEAQ. The J segment lost 7 bases and the V segment lost 3 bases, leaving 8 bases of the junction unmatched. The CDR3 totals 15 residues. The V and J genes are TRBV7-8 and TRBJ1-2; 10 nucleotides align to TRBD1. The receptor's source is a woman in her forties or fifties who had recovered from COVID-19. Specimen: PBMCs or T cells enriched from blood (not recorded which). The CDR3 nucleotides are TGTGCCAGCAGCTTGAACCGGGACAGGGGATCTGGCTACACCTTC. Protein product: CASSLNRDRGSGYTF. Drawing the rest from reference TRBV7-8 and TRBJ1-2, the complete variable domain is GAGVSQSPRYKVAKRGQDVALRCDPISGHVSLFWYQQALGQGPEFLTYFQNEAQLDKSGLPSDRFFAERPEGSVSTLKIQRTQQEDSAVYLCASSLNRDRGSGYTFGSGTRLTVV.